Described below is a single TCR beta chain sequence and its context. The antigen remains undetermined. This sample is drawn from a study of radiation and T cells in renal cell carcinoma. About the study: Nephrectomy followed 15 Gy stereotactic body radiation by 4 weeks.

Time point here: baseline pretreatment blood. Treatment of the sample: 15 Gy SBRT to primary tumor, nephrectomy 4 weeks later. Serial blood draws occurred at baseline and 2 and 4 weeks post-SBRT. Clear cell pathology was present in this patient's renal cell carcinoma. TCRdb's table, derived via immunoSEQ multiplex PCR, lists solely in-frame clones and lacks some. The sample holds 130,000 to 150,000 clones; over 75% are singletons and the top ten take 12%. This CDR3 contains 14 residues. The germline CDR1 and CDR2 sequences are SGHVS and FNYEAQ. V was cut by 2 bases and J by 4 bases, with 11 bases left in between. General study findings and limits: In blood, top tumor clones expanded by 2 weeks, shrinking by 4.

The sample was blood, taken from a patient whose treatment included radiotherapy and nephrectomy. The rearrangement uses TRBV7-6 and TRBJ1-2; D is possibly TRBD1 (5 bases). The TCR originated in a woman between 45 and 60 years old with renal cell carcinoma. The CDR3 bases are TGTGCCAGCAGCTTAAACCAGGGCCCCTATGGCTACACCTTC. It codes for CASSLNQGPYGYTF.